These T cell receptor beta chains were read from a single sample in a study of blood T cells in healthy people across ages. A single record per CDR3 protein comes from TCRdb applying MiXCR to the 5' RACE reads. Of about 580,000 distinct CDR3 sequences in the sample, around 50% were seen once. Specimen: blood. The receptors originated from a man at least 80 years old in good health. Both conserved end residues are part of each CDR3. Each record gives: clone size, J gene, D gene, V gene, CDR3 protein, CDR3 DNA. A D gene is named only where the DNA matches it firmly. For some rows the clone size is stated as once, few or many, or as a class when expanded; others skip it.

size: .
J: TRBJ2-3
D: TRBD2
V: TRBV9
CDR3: CASSVRGLAGVTDTQYF
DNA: TGTGCCAGCAGCGTAAGGGGACTAGCGGGAGTTACAGATACGCAGTATTTT

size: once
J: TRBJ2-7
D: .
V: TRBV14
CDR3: CASSQQRGALGYEQYF
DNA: TGTGCCAGCAGCCAACAACGGGGGGCCTTGGGGTACGAGCAGTACTTC

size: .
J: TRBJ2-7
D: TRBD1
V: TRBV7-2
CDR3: CASRKTGLYEQYF
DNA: TGTGCCAGCAGAAAGACAGGGCTTTACGAGCAGTACTTC

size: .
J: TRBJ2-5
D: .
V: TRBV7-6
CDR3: CASSLVGGSETQYF
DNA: TGTGCCAGCAGCTTGGTTGGCGGATCCGAGACCCAGTACTTC

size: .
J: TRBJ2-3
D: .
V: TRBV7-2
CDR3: CASSFSPGAATDTQYF
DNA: TGTGCCAGCAGCTTTTCCCCGGGGGCCGCCACAGATACGCAGTATTTT

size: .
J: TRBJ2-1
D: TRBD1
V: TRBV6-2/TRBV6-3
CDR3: CASRGTGNNNEQFF
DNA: TGTGCCAGCAGGGGGACAGGGAACAACAATGAGCAGTTCTTC

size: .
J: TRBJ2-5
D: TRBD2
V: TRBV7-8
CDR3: CASLPRSGLGETQYF
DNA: TGTGCCAGCTTGCCCCGTAGCGGGCTGGGGGAGACCCAGTACTTC

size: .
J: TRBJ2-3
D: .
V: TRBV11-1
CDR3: CASSSEGRVGSDTQYF
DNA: TGTGCCAGCAGCTCCGAAGGGCGAGTCGGATCAGATACGCAGTATTTT

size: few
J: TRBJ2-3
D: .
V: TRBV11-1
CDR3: CASSLGLAPDTQYF
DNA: TGTGCCAGCAGCTTAGGGCTAGCCCCAGATACGCAGTATTTT

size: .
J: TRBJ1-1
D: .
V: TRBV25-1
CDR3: CASSVRSDTEAFF
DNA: TGTGCCAGCAGTGTTCGGTCGGACACTGAAGCTTTCTTT